One sample yielded the 7 T cell receptor beta chains listed below, sequenced in a study of blood T cell repertoires in COVID-19. Libraries were prepared by immunoSEQ multiplex PCR; TCRdb keeps only in-frame clonotypes and omits some of them. The table lists approximately 260,000 clones, roughly 85% of them singletons. The sample taken for sequencing was peripheral blood. The receptors come from a man between 60 and 75 years old who had recovered from COVID-19.

This sequence joins TRBV19 and TRBJ1-2; TRBD1 might be the D (5 bases). The CDR3 is 13 residues long. CDR1 and CDR2 (germline): LNHDA, SQIVND (reference sequence). Trimming stripped 11 bases from V and 7 bases from J, with 20 bases between. Here the CDR3 DNA reads TGTGCCTCCACGGGACTCCCGATATTTGGCTACACCTTC. Protein: CASTGLPIFGYTF.

V gene TRBV5-6 combines with J gene TRBJ2-7; TRBD2 matches 12 bases. V trimming: 4 bases; J trimming: 4 bases; junction bases outside the gene matches: 3. The CDR3 spans 14 residues. CDR1 is SGHDT and CDR2 is YYEEEE in the germline V gene. The CDR3 DNA reads as TGTGCCAGCAGCCTTGGGACTAGCGGGTACGAGCAGTACTTC. It is translated as CASSLGTSGYEQYF.

The chain carries TRBV11-2 and TRBJ2-7; TRBD2 agrees at 14 bases. CDR1 and CDR2 (germline): SGHAT, FQNNGV. The CDR3 contains 20 residues. The junction had 16 bases not matched to a gene; V was cut back by 0 bases and J by 6 bases. CDR3 nucleotide sequence: TGTGCCAGCAGCTTAGATGGGTTGCAACCGGGACTAGCGGGAGTTGGCGAGCAGTACTTC. This codes for CASSLDGLQPGLAGVGEQYF.

The V and J genes are TRBV27 and TRBJ1-2, with 7 bases identical to TRBD1. Germline V CDR1 and CDR2: MNHEY, SMNVEV (reference sequence). The CDR3 extends over 15 amino acids. V lost 6 bases, J lost 2 bases, and 9 bases stayed unmatched. DNA of the CDR3: TGTGCCAGCAGAAAGGACAGGATGGGGAACTATGGCTACACCTTC. Amino acid sequence: CASRKDRMGNYGYTF.

The chain couples TRBV9 to TRBJ2-3; TRBD2 matches at 9 bases. There are 17 residues in the CDR3. With 0 bases clipped from V and 3 bases from J, the junction kept 8 bases outside the gene matches. Germline CDR1 SGDLS, CDR2 YYNGEE. CDR3 region: CASSVGGSGRGTDTQYF. The CDR3 DNA follows: TGTGCCAGCAGCGTAGGCGGTAGCGGGAGAGGGACAGATACGCAGTATTTT.

This rearrangement joins TRBV7-2 to TRBJ1-4; a weak D match, TRBD1 (5 bases). From germline, CDR1 is SGHTA and CDR2 FQGNSA. Trimming pared 1 base from V and 6 bases from J, leaving 12 bases between. The CDR3 has 15 residues. This CDR3 is CASSLVGRADEKLFF. CDR3 bases: TGTGCCAGCAGCTTAGTAGGCAGGGCAGATGAAAAACTGTTTTTT. Based on the CDR3 plus reference TRBV7-2 and TRBJ1-4, the full variable domain is GAGVSQSPSNKVTEKGKDVELRCDPISGHTALYWYRQSLGQGLEFLIYFQGNSAPDKSGLPSDRFSAERTGGSVSTLTIQRTQQEDSAVYLCASSLVGRADEKLFFGSGTQLSVL.

V usage is TRBV9 and J usage is TRBJ2-1; D is unclear. This CDR3 is 16 amino acids long. V was trimmed by 0 bases and J by 0 bases, leaving 10 bases between them. Germline assignment: CDR1 SGDLS and CDR2 YYNGEE. The CDR3 protein is CASSVATTSSYNEQFF. As DNA, the CDR3 is TGTGCCAGCAGCGTAGCAACTACGAGCTCCTACAATGAGCAGTTCTTC.